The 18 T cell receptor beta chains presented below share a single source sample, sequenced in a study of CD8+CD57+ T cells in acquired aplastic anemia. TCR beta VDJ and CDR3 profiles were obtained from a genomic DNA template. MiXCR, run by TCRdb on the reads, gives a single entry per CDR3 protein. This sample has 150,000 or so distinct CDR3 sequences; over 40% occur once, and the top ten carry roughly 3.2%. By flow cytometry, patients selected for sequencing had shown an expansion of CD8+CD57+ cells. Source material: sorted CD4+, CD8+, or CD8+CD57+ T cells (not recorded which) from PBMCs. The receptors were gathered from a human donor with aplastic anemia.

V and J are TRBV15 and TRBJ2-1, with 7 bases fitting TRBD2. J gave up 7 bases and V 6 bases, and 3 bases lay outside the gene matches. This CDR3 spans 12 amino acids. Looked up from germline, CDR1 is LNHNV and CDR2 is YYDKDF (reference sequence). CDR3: CATRGLTNEQFF. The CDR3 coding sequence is TGTGCCACCAGGGGACTAACTAATGAGCAGTTCTTC.

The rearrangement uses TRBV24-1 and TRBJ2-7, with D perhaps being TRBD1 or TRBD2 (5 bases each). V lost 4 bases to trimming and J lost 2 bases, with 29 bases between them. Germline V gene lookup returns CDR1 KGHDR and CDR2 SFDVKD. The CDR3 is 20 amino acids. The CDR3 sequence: CATSETGTQGGSCPPYEQYF. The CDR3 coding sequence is TGTGCCACCAGTGAGACTGGGACCCAGGGCGGGTCGTGTCCCCCCTACGAGCAGTACTTC.

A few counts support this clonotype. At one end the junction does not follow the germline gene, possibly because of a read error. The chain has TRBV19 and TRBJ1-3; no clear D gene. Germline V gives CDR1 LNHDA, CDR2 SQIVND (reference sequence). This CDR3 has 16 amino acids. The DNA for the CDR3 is TGTCCCAGTAGTATAGATAACTGGAGCTCTGGAAACACCATATATTTT. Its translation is CPSSIDNWSSGNTIYF.

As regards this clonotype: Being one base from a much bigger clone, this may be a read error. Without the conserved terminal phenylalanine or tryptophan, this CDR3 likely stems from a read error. The CDR3 DNA reads as TGTGCCAGCAATCAACCGGGACGGGGGTCACCCCTCCACTCT. Encoded protein: CASNQPGRGSPLHS. The chain links TRBV6-1 to TRBJ1-6; TRBD1 might be the D (5 bases). The CDR3 runs to 14 residues. From germline, CDR1 is MNHNS and CDR2 SASEGT. V was trimmed by 7 bases and J by 10 bases, leaving 17 bases between them.

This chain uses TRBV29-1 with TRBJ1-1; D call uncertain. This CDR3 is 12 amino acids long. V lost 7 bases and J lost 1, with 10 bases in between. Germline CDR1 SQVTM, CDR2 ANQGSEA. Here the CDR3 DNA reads TGCAGCGGAGCGGAATCGAACACTGAAGCTTTCTTT. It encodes CSGAESNTEAFF.

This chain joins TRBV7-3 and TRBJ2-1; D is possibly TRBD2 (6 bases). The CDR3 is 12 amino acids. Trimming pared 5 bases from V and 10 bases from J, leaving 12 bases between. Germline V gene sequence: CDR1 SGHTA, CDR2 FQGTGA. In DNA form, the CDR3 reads TGTGCCAGCAGCCCGGAGGGGAGGGAGCAGTTCTTC. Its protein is CASSPEGREQFF.

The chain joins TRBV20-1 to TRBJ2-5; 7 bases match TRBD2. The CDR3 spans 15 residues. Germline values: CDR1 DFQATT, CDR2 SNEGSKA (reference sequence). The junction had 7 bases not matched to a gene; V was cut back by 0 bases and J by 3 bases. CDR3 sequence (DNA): TGCAGTGCTAGAGATGCCTGGACTAGGGAAGAGACCCAGTACTTC. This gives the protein CSARDAWTREETQYF.

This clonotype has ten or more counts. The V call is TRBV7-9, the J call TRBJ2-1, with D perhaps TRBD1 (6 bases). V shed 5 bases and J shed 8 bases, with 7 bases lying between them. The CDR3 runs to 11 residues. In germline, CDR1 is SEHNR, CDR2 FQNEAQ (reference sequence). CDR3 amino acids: CASSEGDEQFF. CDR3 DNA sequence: TGTGCCAGCAGCGAGGGGGATGAGCAGTTCTTC. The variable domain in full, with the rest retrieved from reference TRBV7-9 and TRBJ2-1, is DTGVSQNPRHKITKRGQNVTFRCDPISEHNRLYWYRQTLGQGPEFLTYFQNEAQLEKSRLLSDRFSAERPKGSFSTLEIQRTEQGDSAMYLCASSEGDEQFFGPGTRLTVL.

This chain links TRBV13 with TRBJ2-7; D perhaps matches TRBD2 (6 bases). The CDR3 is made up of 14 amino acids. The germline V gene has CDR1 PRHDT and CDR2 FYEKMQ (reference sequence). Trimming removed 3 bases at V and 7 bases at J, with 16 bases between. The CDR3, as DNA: TGTGCCAGCAGCTTGGGTAAGCAGGCGGGGGAGCAGTACTTC. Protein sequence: CASSLGKQAGEQYF.

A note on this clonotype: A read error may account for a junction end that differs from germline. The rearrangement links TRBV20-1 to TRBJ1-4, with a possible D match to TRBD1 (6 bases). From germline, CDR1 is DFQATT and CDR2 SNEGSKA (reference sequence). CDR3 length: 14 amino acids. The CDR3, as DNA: TGCAGTGCTGGTGGTGGGGGGGCAGGCGAAAAACTGGTTTTT. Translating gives CSAGGGGAGEKLVF.

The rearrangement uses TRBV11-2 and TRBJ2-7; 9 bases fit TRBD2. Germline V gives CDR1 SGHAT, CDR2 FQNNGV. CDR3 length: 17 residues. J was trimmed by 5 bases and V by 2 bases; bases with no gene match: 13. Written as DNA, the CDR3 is TGTGCCAGCAGCTTAAGGGTGACCGGGACTAGCTACAACGAGCAGTACGTC. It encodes CASSLRVTGTSYNEQYV.

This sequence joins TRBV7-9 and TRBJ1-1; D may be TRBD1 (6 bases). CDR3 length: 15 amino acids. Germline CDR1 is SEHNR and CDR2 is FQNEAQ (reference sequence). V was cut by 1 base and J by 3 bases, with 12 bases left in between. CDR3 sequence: CASSLVGGRYTEAFF. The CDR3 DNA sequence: TGTGCCAGCAGCTTAGTCGGGGGCAGGTACACTGAAGCTTTCTTT.

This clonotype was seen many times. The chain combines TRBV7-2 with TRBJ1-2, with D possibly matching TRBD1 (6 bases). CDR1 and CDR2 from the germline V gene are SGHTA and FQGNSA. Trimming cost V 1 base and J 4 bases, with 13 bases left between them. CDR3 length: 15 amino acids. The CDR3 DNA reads TGTGCCAGCAGCTTAGAGGGGGGTTTTCGCTATGGCTACACCTTC. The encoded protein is CASSLEGGFRYGYTF.

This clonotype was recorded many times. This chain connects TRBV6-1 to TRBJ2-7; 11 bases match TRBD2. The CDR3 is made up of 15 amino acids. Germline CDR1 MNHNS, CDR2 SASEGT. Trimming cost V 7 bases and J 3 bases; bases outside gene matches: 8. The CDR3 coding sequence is TGTGCCAGCAAACCACTAGCGGGAGATGTCTACGAGCAGTACTTC. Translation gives CASKPLAGDVYEQYF.

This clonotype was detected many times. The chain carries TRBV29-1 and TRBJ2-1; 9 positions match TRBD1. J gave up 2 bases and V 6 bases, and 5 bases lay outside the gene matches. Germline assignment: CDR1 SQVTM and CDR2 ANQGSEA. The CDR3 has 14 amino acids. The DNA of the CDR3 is TGCAGCGTGACCGGGACAGGGCCCTACAATGAGCAGTTCTTC. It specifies CSVTGTGPYNEQFF.

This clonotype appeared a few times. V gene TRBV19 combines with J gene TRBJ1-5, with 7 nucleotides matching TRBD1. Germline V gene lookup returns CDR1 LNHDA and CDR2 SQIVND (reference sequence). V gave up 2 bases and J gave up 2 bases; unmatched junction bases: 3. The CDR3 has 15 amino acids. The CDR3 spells CASSIRTGGNQPQHF. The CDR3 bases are TGTGCCAGTAGTATAAGGACAGGCGGCAATCAGCCCCAGCATTTT.

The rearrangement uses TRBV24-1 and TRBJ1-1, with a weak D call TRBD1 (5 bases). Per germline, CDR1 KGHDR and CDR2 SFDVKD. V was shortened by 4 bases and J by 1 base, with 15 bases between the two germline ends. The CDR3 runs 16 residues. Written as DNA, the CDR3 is TGTGCCACCAGTGACCCCTGGGCAGGGTCGAACACTGAAGCTTTCTTT. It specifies CATSDPWAGSNTEAFF.

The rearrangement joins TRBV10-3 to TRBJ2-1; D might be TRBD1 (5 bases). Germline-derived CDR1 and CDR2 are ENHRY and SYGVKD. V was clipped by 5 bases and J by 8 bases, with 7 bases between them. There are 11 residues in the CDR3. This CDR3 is CAISLGDEQFF. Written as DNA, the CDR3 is TGTGCCATCAGTCTAGGGGATGAGCAGTTCTTC.